Listed below are T cell receptor beta chains from one sample, sequenced in a study of early T cells in non-severe SARS-CoV-2 infection. TCRdb re-called the 5' RACE reads through MiXCR, storing one row per CDR3 protein. In the table there are roughly 100,000 distinct CDR3 sequences, roughly 14% of which are singletons. The specimen sequenced was whole blood. The receptors stem from an adult who was a healthcare worker with PCR-confirmed SARS-CoV-2 infection or an uninfected control (not recorded which). Both conserved end residues are part of each CDR3. Fields, in order: CDR3 length, J gene, D gene, V gene, clone size, CDR3 protein, CDR3 DNA. The D gene is left open where the match is weak. Only some rows state a clone size, as once, few, many or a class for expanded clones.

15 | TRBJ1-6 | - | TRBV4-1 | many | CASSQDRQPNSPLHF | TGCGCCAGCAGCCAAGATCGTCAGCCCAATTCACCCCTCCACTTT
16 | TRBJ1-2 | - | TRBV11-2 | few | CASSLSPGHRFYGYTF | TGTGCCAGCAGCTTATCTCCGGGACACCGCTTCTATGGCTACACCTTC
13 | TRBJ2-1 | TRBD2 | TRBV20-1 | many | CSARELAGVGQFF | TGCAGTGCTAGAGAACTAGCGGGAGTAGGTCAGTTCTTC
16 | TRBJ2-1 | - | TRBV24-1 | many | CATSANDLSSYNEQFF | TGTGCCACCAGTGCGAACGACTTAAGCTCCTACAATGAGCAGTTCTTC
13 | TRBJ2-1 | TRBD2 | TRBV7-2 | few | CASSLWTSNEQFF | TGTGCCAGCAGCTTATGGACTAGCAATGAGCAGTTCTTC
13 | TRBJ1-1 | - | TRBV9 | - | CASSVDWNTEAFF | TGTGCCAGCAGCGTAGACTGGAACACTGAAGCTTTCTTT
13 | TRBJ1-1 | - | TRBV6-5 | - | CASSLGGPTEAFF | TGTGCCAGCAGTTTAGGAGGACCCACTGAAGCTTTCTTT
12 | TRBJ1-1 | - | TRBV29-1 | - | CSVEDRVAQAFF | TGCAGCGTTGAAGATCGGGTCGCCCAAGCTTTCTTT
11 | TRBJ2-1 | - | TRBV10-3 | many | CAIRFGNEQFF | TGTGCCATCAGGTTCGGTAATGAGCAGTTCTTC
15 | TRBJ2-7 | TRBD1 | TRBV11-3 | - | CASSLMSGGAYEQYF | TGTGCCAGCAGCTTAATGTCAGGGGGCGCGTACGAGCAGTACTTC
13 | TRBJ2-1 | - | TRBV6-2/TRBV6-3 | - | CATRQFTYNEQFF | TGTGCCACCCGACAGTTTACCTACAATGAGCAGTTCTTC
14 | TRBJ2-2 | - | TRBV7-2 | few | CASSARPYTGELFF | TGTGCCAGCAGCGCCCGACCTTACACCGGGGAGCTGTTTTTT
14 | TRBJ2-3 | - | TRBV7-2 | - | CASSPDPRPATQYF | TGTGCCAGCAGCCCTGACCCGCGGCCCGCAACGCAGTATTTT
16 | TRBJ2-1 | TRBD2 | TRBV30 | - | CAWSVGLAGVGYEQFF | TGTGCCTGGAGTGTGGGACTAGCGGGAGTCGGTTATGAGCAGTTCTTC
16 | TRBJ2-3 | - | TRBV12-3/TRBV12-4 | many | CASSFGGGDPTDTQYF | TGTGCCAGCAGTTTTGGGGGAGGCGACCCTACAGATACGCAGTATTTT
14 | TRBJ2-7 | - | TRBV3-1 | many | CASSVLAGTYEQYF | TGTGCCAGCAGCGTCCTCGCGGGGACCTACGAGCAGTACTTC
16 | TRBJ2-5 | TRBD1 | TRBV27 | - | CASSSRGTGGRETQYF | TGTGCCAGCAGTTCCAGGGGGACAGGGGGGCGAGAGACCCAGTACTTC
12 | TRBJ2-7 | - | TRBV3-1 | few | CASSQWRAEQYF | TGTGCCAGCAGCCAGTGGAGGGCCGAGCAGTACTTC
13 | TRBJ1-5 | - | TRBV29-1 | - | CSVEEDSSQPQHF | TGCAGCGTTGAAGAAGACAGTTCTCAGCCCCAGCATTTT
13 | TRBJ2-7 | - | TRBV3-1 | few | CASSRTGSAEQYF | TGTGCCAGCAGCCGAACAGGGTCGGCCGAGCAGTACTTC
11 | TRBJ2-5 | - | TRBV12-3/TRBV12-4 | - | CASRFQETQYF | TGTGCCAGCAGGTTCCAGGAGACCCAGTACTTC
16 | TRBJ2-1 | TRBD2 | TRBV27 | few | CASIGTSGSSYNEQFF | TGTGCCAGCATCGGGACTAGCGGGAGCTCCTACAATGAGCAGTTCTTC
15 | TRBJ2-1 | TRBD2 | TRBV10-2 | many | CASSLAGGPYNEQFF | TGCGCCAGCAGTCTAGCGGGAGGGCCCTACAATGAGCAGTTCTTC
13 | TRBJ2-7 | - | TRBV6-6 | - | CASSYGPLNEQYF | TGTGCCAGCAGTTATGGACCCCTCAACGAGCAGTACTTC
14 | TRBJ2-3 | - | TRBV11-2 | many | CASSVSVRSDTQYF | TGTGCCAGCAGCGTTAGCGTCCGTTCGGATACGCAGTATTTT
14 | TRBJ2-1 | TRBD2 | TRBV28 | few | CASSLAAGGGEQFF | TGTGCCAGCAGTTTAGCAGCGGGGGGCGGAGAGCAGTTCTTC
12 | TRBJ2-1 | - | TRBV12-3/TRBV12-4 | many | CASSRMSFSQFF | TGTGCCAGCAGTCGGATGTCCTTTTCGCAGTTCTTC
16 | TRBJ2-3 | TRBD2 | TRBV7-2 | few | CASSLGLAGVADTQYF | TGTGCCAGCAGCTTAGGTCTAGCGGGAGTGGCAGATACGCAGTATTTT
15 | TRBJ1-2 | - | TRBV28 | - | CASSSRGVDKGSYTF | TGTGCCAGCAGTTCCCGGGGGGTGGATAAGGGAAGCTACACCTTC
11 | TRBJ1-2 | - | TRBV7-9 | many | CASSRDAGYTF | TGTGCCAGCAGCCGGGATGCCGGCTACACCTTC
16 | TRBJ2-3 | TRBD2 | TRBV5-1 | - | CASSPPGLVDTDTQYF | TGCGCCAGCAGCCCACCGGGACTAGTCGACACAGATACGCAGTATTTT
13 | TRBJ2-2 | - | TRBV5-1 | few | CASSTTVTGELFF | TGCGCCAGCAGCACCACAGTCACCGGGGAGCTGTTTTTT
15 | TRBJ2-5 | TRBD2 | TRBV12-3/TRBV12-4 | few | CASSFALAGQETQYF | TGTGCCAGCAGTTTCGCCCTAGCGGGACAAGAGACCCAGTACTTC
13 | TRBJ1-1 | - | TRBV5-4 | few | CANQNRDNTEAFF | TGTGCCAACCAAAACAGGGATAACACTGAAGCTTTCTTT
16 | TRBJ2-1 | TRBD2 | TRBV7-9 | many | CASSFLAGGPHNEQFF | TGTGCCAGCAGCTTCCTAGCGGGAGGACCTCACAATGAGCAGTTCTTC
12 | TRBJ2-1 | - | TRBV14 | few | CASSHTYNEQFF | TGTGCCAGCAGCCACACTTACAATGAGCAGTTCTTC
14 | TRBJ2-1 | TRBD2 | TRBV4-1 | few | CASAGLAGPNEQFF | TGCGCCAGCGCGGGACTAGCGGGACCAAATGAGCAGTTCTTC
14 | TRBJ1-2 | TRBD1 | TRBV7-9 | few | CAILPRDRAYGYTF | TGTGCCATCCTTCCCCGGGACAGAGCATATGGCTACACCTTC
12 | TRBJ2-1 | - | TRBV7-9 | many | CASSLVYNEQFF | TGTGCCAGCAGCTTAGTCTACAATGAGCAGTTCTTC
16 | TRBJ2-1 | - | TRBV28 | - | CASSLIALRASNEQFF | TGTGCCAGCAGTTTGATAGCACTAAGGGCCTCGAATGAGCAGTTCTTC
14 | TRBJ1-1 | - | TRBV12-3/TRBV12-4 | - | CASSFNSRGAEAFF | TGTGCCAGCAGTTTTAATTCTAGGGGCGCTGAAGCTTTCTTT
16 | TRBJ2-3 | TRBD2 | TRBV28 | many | CASSPLPGGRADTQYF | TGTGCCAGCAGTCCTTTACCAGGCGGGAGGGCAGATACGCAGTATTTT
15 | TRBJ1-6 | - | TRBV7-9 | few | CASSLVTGYFSPLHF | TGTGCCAGCAGCTTAGTCACAGGGTATTTTTCACCCCTCCACTTT
14 | TRBJ1-2 | - | TRBV28 | - | CASSLNGRNYGYTF | TGTGCCAGCAGTTTGAACGGGCGGAACTATGGCTACACCTTC
14 | TRBJ1-4 | TRBD1 | TRBV28 | few | CASSLQGVKEKLFF | TGTGCCAGCAGTTTACAGGGGGTAAAAGAAAAACTGTTTTTT
15 | TRBJ2-7 | - | TRBV10-3 | few | CAISETVRSSYEQYF | TGTGCCATCAGTGAGACGGTTAGGAGCTCCTACGAGCAGTACTTC
15 | TRBJ1-6 | TRBD1 | TRBV12-3/TRBV12-4 | - | CASSRKTGGSSPLHF | TGTGCCAGCAGCCGGAAGACAGGGGGAAGTTCACCCCTCCACTTT
15 | TRBJ2-1 | - | TRBV7-9 | many | CASSFGSGPYNEQFF | TGTGCCAGCAGCTTCGGTAGTGGTCCCTACAATGAGCAGTTCTTC
14 | TRBJ2-1 | TRBD1 | TRBV29-1 | many | CSVNRDRGYNEQFF | TGCAGCGTTAACCGGGACAGGGGTTACAATGAGCAGTTCTTC
13 | TRBJ2-3 | - | TRBV20-1 | few | CSATSQKTDTQYF | TGCAGTGCTACGTCCCAGAAGACAGATACGCAGTATTTT
16 | TRBJ1-5 | - | TRBV6-5 | few | CASSYAGPQSNQPQHF | TGTGCCAGCAGTTACGCGGGACCCCAGAGCAATCAGCCCCAGCATTTT
16 | TRBJ2-2 | - | TRBV6-1 | many | CASSEFFRAGTGELFF | TGTGCCAGCAGTGAATTTTTTCGAGCGGGCACCGGGGAGCTGTTTTTT
13 | TRBJ1-1 | - | TRBV12-3/TRBV12-4 | few | CASSYRMNTEAFF | TGTGCCAGCAGCTATAGAATGAACACTGAAGCTTTCTTT